Each of the 21 T cell receptor beta chains below was sequenced from the same sample in a study of shared clonotypes between healthy human individuals. CD45RO-negative CD8 cells positively selected for CCR7 made up the naive population, which excluded terminally differentiated effector memory CD45RA+ cells. Method: immunoSEQ multiplex PCR; TCRdb's copy keeps in-frame clones and lacks some. The sample gives some 2 million clones, roughly 94% of which show up once; 0.85% to 1.3% is in the top ten. Sequencing was carried out using naive CD8+ T cells sorted from blood. These receptors all stem from a man between 18 and 35 years old in good health.

This chain connects TRBV6-1 to TRBJ1-4; TRBD1 might be the D (5 bases). Germline V gene lookup returns CDR1 MNHNS and CDR2 SASEGT. The CDR3 spans 12 residues. V shed 8 bases and J shed 8 bases, with 12 bases lying between them. Here the CDR3 DNA reads TGTGCCAGCTCTGACGGGGGGGAAAAACTGTTTTTT. Amino acid sequence: CASSDGGEKLFF.

The V gene is TRBV6-5, the J gene TRBJ2-3; D is ambiguous. The CDR3 totals 14 residues. V lost 5 bases to trimming and J lost 0 bases, with 9 bases between them. Germline V lookup: CDR1 MNHEY, CDR2 SVGAGI. CDR3 nucleotide sequence: TGTGCCAGCAGTCCCTCGAGTAGCACAGATACGCAGTATTTT. Translating it yields CASSPSSSTDTQYF.

J is TRBJ2-7 and V is TRBV7-9; D might be TRBD1 (5 bases). V was pared by 6 bases and J by 1 base, with 10 bases between. The CDR3 runs 13 residues. The germline gives CDR1 SEHNR, CDR2 FQNEAQ (reference sequence). CDR3 region: CASSSDMSYEQYF. In nucleotides, the CDR3 is TGTGCCAGCAGTTCGGACATGTCCTACGAGCAGTACTTC.

Concerning this clone: Other nucleotide sequences from this sample produce the same CDR3. The chain joins TRBV11-2 to TRBJ2-3, with 8 bases aligning to TRBD1. V lost 1 base, J lost 2 bases, and 5 bases stayed unmatched. The CDR3 sequence is 16 residues long. Germline V lookup: CDR1 SGHAT, CDR2 FQNNGV. This CDR3 reads CASSLVGTGLTDTQYF. DNA for the CDR3: TGTGCCAGCAGCTTAGTAGGGACAGGACTCACAGATACGCAGTATTTT.

V and J are TRBV29-1 and TRBJ2-7; D is perhaps TRBD2 (6 bases). The CDR3 has 14 residues. With 4 bases removed from V and 0 bases from J, the gap between germline ends came to 13 bases. Germline CDR1 SQVTM, CDR2 ANQGSEA. The CDR3 sequence is CSVVSRGSSYEQYF. The DNA for the CDR3 is TGCAGCGTTGTGAGTCGGGGGAGCTCCTACGAGCAGTACTTC.

This clone was recorded once. The V call is TRBV6-6, the J call TRBJ2-3; TRBD2 is a possible D gene (6 bases). Germline lookup yields CDR1 MNHNY and CDR2 SVGAGI (reference sequence). V lost 8 bases and J 4 bases, leaving 19 bases between the germline ends. This CDR3 contains 15 residues. The DNA of the CDR3 is TGTGCCAGCCGCACACCCCCGGGAGTTTCAGATACGCAGTATTTT. It yields the protein CASRTPPGVSDTQYF.

J is TRBJ2-1 and V is TRBV4-3, with TRBD1 identical over 10 bases. With V trimmed by 4 bases and J by 5 bases, 11 bases remained unmatched. Germline CDR1 reads LGHNA; CDR2 reads YSLEER. This CDR3 has 17 residues. DNA of the CDR3: TGCGCCAGCAGCCGTCTAACCGGGACAGGGGAAGACAATGAGCAGTTCTTC. It translates to CASSRLTGTGEDNEQFF.

This chain links TRBV11-2 with TRBJ2-1; D unresolved. The V gene's germline CDR1 is SGHAT and CDR2 FQNNGV. Trimming cost V 2 bases and J 5 bases, with 13 bases left between them. This CDR3 spans 15 amino acids. CDR3 in DNA: TGTGCCAGCAGCTTACCGGAGTCCGCCAACAATGAGCAGTTCTTC. Residues: CASSLPESANNEQFF. Variable domain in full (rest from reference TRBV11-2 and TRBJ2-1): EAGVAQSPRYKIIEKRQSVAFWCNPISGHATLYWYQQILGQGPKLLIQFQNNGVVDDSQLPKDRFSAERLKGVDSTLKIQPAKLEDSAVYLCASSLPESANNEQFFGPGTRLTVL.

The genes are TRBV7-3 and TRBJ1-2, with 7 bases identical to TRBD1. Germline V gene data show CDR1 as SGHTA and CDR2 as FQGTGA. CDR3 length: 15 residues. Unmatched junction bases numbered 15, after V lost 5 bases and J lost 9 bases. Here the CDR3 DNA reads TGTGCCAGCAGCGAACCGACAGGGTTGGGTGAAAGCTACACCTTC. It codes for CASSEPTGLGESYTF. The whole variable domain, remainder taken from reference TRBV7-3 and TRBJ1-2, is GAGVSQTPSNKVTEKGKYVELRCDPISGHTALYWYRQSLGQGPEFLIYFQGTGAADDSGLPNDRFFAVRPEGSVSTLKIQRTERGDSAVYLCASSEPTGLGESYTFGSGTRLTVV.

The chain carries TRBV6-5 and TRBJ1-2; 10 nucleotides agree with TRBD1. The junction had 6 bases not matched to a gene; V was cut back by 2 bases and J by 3 bases. From germline, CDR1 is MNHEY and CDR2 SVGAGI. CDR3 length equals 16 residues. The CDR3 region has the DNA TGTGCCAGCAGTTACGCGACAGGGGGCGATTACTATGGCTACACCTTC. Its translation is CASSYATGGDYYGYTF.

This sequence joins TRBV9 and TRBJ1-1, with D possibly being TRBD1 (6 bases). The V end was cut by 4 bases, the J end by 3 bases, with 10 bases between. Germline V gene sequence: CDR1 SGDLS, CDR2 YYNGEE. The CDR3 extends over 13 amino acids. The CDR3 is CASSWGQDTEAFF. The CDR3, as DNA: TGTGCCAGCAGCTGGGGGCAGGACACTGAAGCTTTCTTT.

The chain uses TRBV11-2 and TRBJ1-1, with D uncertain. Germline V gives CDR1 SGHAT, CDR2 FQNNGV. The CDR3 is 14 residues long. V was shortened by 0 bases and J by 5 bases, with 10 bases between the two germline ends. The CDR3 sequence is CASSLEMGWTEAFF. The CDR3 nucleotides are TGTGCCAGCAGCTTAGAGATGGGTTGGACTGAAGCTTTCTTT. Full variable domain (outside the CDR3, taken from reference TRBV11-2 and TRBJ1-1): EAGVAQSPRYKIIEKRQSVAFWCNPISGHATLYWYQQILGQGPKLLIQFQNNGVVDDSQLPKDRFSAERLKGVDSTLKIQPAKLEDSAVYLCASSLEMGWTEAFFGQGTRLTVV.

J is TRBJ1-2 and V is TRBV5-1; D gene unclear. Germline values: CDR1 SGHRS, CDR2 YFSETQ. CDR3 length: 15 residues. The V and J ends lost 0 bases and 5 bases respectively, with 14 bases between them. The CDR3 DNA is TGCGCCAGCAGCTTGGTGGGGAACTTGGAGTATGGCTACACCTTC. The encoded protein is CASSLVGNLEYGYTF.

On this clone itself: The sample carries other DNA sequences with the same CDR3. CDR3 coding DNA: TGTGCCAGCAGCTGGGACAGATTGAACACTGAAGCTTTCTTT. Translated, it gives CASSWDRLNTEAFF. The chain is built from TRBV5-6 and TRBJ1-1, with TRBD1 matching over 7 bases. Germline assignment: CDR1 SGHDT and CDR2 YYEEEE. This CDR3 contains 14 residues. The J segment lost 0 bases and the V segment lost 3 bases, leaving 2 bases of the junction unmatched.

The gene calls are TRBV11-1 and TRBJ2-1; D not certain. Trimming took 3 bases from V and 4 from J, leaving 4 bases between them. CDR3 size: 12 residues. Germline V gene lookup returns CDR1 SGHAT and CDR2 FQDESV (reference sequence). CDR3 nucleotides: TGTGCCAGCAGCTTGGGGTACAATGAGCAGTTCTTC. Its translation: CASSLGYNEQFF. The full variable domain, with the rest looked up from reference TRBV11-1 and TRBJ2-1, is EAEVAQSPRYKITEKSQAVAFWCDPISGHATLYWYRQILGQGPELLVQFQDESVVDDSQLPKDRFSAERLKGVDSTLKIQPAELGDSAMYLCASSLGYNEQFFGPGTRLTVL.

This chain links TRBV4-1 with TRBJ2-7; D is unresolved. Trimming removed 4 bases at V and 3 bases at J, with 10 bases between. The length of the CDR3 is 13 residues. Germline assignment: CDR1 MGHRA and CDR2 YSYEKL. The CDR3, as DNA: TGCGCCAGCAGCCGGGCTATTGACTACGAGCAGTACTTC. This gives the protein CASSRAIDYEQYF.

V is TRBV19 and J is TRBJ2-7, with D unclear. From germline, CDR1 is LNHDA and CDR2 SQIVND (reference sequence). This CDR3 has 13 residues. Trimming pared 1 base from V and 4 bases from J, leaving 8 bases between. The CDR3 here is CASSIGLPYEQYF. CDR3 bases: TGTGCCAGTAGTATAGGACTGCCATACGAGCAGTACTTC.

The rearrangement uses TRBV6-5 and TRBJ2-7; no clear D gene. The CDR3 length is 14 residues. Trimming removed 0 bases at V and 3 bases at J, with 9 bases between. Germline V gene data show CDR1 as MNHEY and CDR2 as SVGAGI. The CDR3 loop is CASSYSMESYEQYF. CDR3 DNA sequence: TGTGCCAGCAGTTACTCGATGGAGAGCTACGAGCAGTACTTC.

The chain uses TRBV5-6 and TRBJ1-1; D is ambiguous. CDR1 and CDR2 (germline): SGHDT, YYEEEE. The CDR3 is 16 residues long. Trimming took off 1 base at V and 6 bases at J, with 19 bases between the two ends. CDR3 loop: CASSLPRLDPRAEAFF. The CDR3 bases are TGTGCCAGCAGCTTGCCCCGCCTTGATCCTCGGGCTGAAGCTTTCTTT.

The chain has TRBV13 and TRBJ2-5; D is ambiguous. With 4 bases removed from V and 7 bases from J, the gap between germline ends came to 13 bases. Germline assignment: CDR1 PRHDT and CDR2 FYEKMQ (reference sequence). The CDR3 runs to 13 residues. CDR3 region: CASSSFDAPTQYF. Written as DNA, the CDR3 is TGTGCCAGCAGCTCCTTTGACGCCCCGACCCAGTACTTC.

The chain recombines TRBV27 with TRBJ2-5; unclear D gene. Germline V gene lookup returns CDR1 MNHEY and CDR2 SMNVEV (reference sequence). This CDR3 is 15 amino acids long. V gave up 0 bases and J gave up 5 bases, with 13 bases separating them. CDR3 in DNA: TGTGCCAGCAGTTTATCAAGGGCAGCTGGGGAGACCCAGTACTTC. Protein sequence: CASSLSRAAGETQYF.